This T cell receptor (beta chain) was identified in a study of cytomegalovirus exposure and HLA in healthy donors. Study-level background: Out of 398 genotyped donors, roughly 83% belonged to the Caucasian-associated ancestry cluster.

Comment on this clone: Its matching antigen is unknown.

Primers: 60 Vbeta forward and 13 Jbeta reverse. TCRdb's copy holds only in-frame clones and misses some; the assay was immunoSEQ multiplex PCR. The repertoire holds 110,000 or so clones, with roughly two thirds as singletons. General study results and limits: Researchers catalogued some 160 TCR beta chains as cytomegalovirus-associated. Most sequenced TCRs were rare (though some public TCRs occurred in many donors). Association with HLA alleles at 0.05 false discovery rate was found for 16,951 TCR beta sequences in a later analysis.

This CDR3 region has 13 residues. V shed 6 bases and J shed 8 bases, with 11 bases lying between them. Germline V gene lookup returns CDR1 MNHEY and CDR2 SMNVEV (reference sequence). The TCR was taken from a young man in good health and CMV-seronegative. This chain joins TRBV27 and TRBJ1-6; D remains unclear. The material sequenced was PBMCs. CDR3 in amino acids: CASRGGRDSPLHF. The CDR3 nucleotides read TGTGCCAGCAGAGGAGGGAGGGATTCACCCCTCCACTTT.